This T cell receptor (beta chain) was recovered during a study of cytomegalovirus exposure and HLA in healthy donors. The V and J ends lost 2 bases and 5 bases respectively, with 4 bases between them. CDR3 length: 12 amino acids. Germline values: CDR1 SGHTA, CDR2 FQGTGA. The primer mix had 60 Vbeta and 13 Jbeta primers. Repertoires were generated with immunoSEQ multiplex PCR, while TCRdb's copy carries only in-frame clones and drops some. The sample lists around 180,000 clones; about four fifths were seen once. The receptor was isolated from a male donor in good health and CMV-seronegative. Sequencing was performed on PBMCs. This chain uses TRBV7-3 with TRBJ2-1; D remains ambiguous. The CDR3 loop is CASSLGHNEQFF. CDR3 nucleotide sequence: TGTGCCAGCAGCTTAGGGCACAATGAGCAGTTCTTC.